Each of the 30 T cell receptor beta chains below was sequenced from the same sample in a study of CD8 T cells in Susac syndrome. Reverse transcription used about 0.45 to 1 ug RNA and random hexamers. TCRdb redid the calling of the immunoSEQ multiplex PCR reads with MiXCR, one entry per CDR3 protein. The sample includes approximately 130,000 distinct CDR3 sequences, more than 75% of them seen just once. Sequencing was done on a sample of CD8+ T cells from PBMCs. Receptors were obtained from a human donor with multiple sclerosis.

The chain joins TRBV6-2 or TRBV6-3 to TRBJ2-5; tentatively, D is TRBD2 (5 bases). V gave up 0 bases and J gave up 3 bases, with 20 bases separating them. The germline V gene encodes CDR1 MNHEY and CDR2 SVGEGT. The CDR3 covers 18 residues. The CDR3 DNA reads TGTGCCAGCAGTTACTCGAGGGCTATAGGTTACGGTAAAGAGACCCAGTACTTC. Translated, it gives CASSYSRAIGYGKETQYF.

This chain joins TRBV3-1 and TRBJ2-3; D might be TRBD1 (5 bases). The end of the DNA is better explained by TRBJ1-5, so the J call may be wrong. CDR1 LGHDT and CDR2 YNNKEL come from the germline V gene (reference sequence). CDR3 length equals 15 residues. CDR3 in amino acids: CASSLWDSFTDTQHF. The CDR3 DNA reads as TGTGCCAGCAGCCTGTGGGACTCTTTCACAGATACGCAGCATTTT.

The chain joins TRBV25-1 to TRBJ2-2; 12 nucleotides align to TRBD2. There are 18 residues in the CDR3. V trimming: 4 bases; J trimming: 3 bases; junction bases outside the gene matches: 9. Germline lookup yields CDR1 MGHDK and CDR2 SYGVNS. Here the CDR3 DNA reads TGTGCCAGCAGTGGGAGCCTCCGACTAGCGGGAGACACCGGGGAGCTGTTTTTT. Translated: CASSGSLRLAGDTGELFF.

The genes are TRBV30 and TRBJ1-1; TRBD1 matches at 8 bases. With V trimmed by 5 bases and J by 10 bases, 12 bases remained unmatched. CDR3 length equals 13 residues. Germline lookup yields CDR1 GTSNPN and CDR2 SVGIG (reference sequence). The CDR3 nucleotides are TGTGCCTGGCACCCCGGGACAGGTAGTGGAGCTTTCTTT. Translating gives CAWHPGTGSGAFF.

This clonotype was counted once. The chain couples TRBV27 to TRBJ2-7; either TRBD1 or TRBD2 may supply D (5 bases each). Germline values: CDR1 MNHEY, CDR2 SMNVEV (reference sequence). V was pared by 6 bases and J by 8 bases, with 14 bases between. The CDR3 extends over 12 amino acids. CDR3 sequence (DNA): TGTGCCAGCAGCCCCTCAGGGACCAAGCAGTACTTC. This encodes CASSPSGTKQYF.

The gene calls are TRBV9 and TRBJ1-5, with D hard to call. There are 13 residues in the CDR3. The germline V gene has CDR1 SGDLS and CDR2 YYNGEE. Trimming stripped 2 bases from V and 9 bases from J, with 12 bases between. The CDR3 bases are TGTGCCAGCAGCGTTGGTGTCAACCCGCCCCAGCATTTT. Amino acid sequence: CASSVGVNPPQHF.

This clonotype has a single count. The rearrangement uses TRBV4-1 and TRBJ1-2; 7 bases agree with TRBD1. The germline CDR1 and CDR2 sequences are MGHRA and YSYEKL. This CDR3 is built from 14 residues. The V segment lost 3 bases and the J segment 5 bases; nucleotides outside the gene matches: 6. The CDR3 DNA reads TGCGCCAGCAGCCAGGGGGGGACAGCTTATGGCTACACCTTC. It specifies CASSQGGTAYGYTF.

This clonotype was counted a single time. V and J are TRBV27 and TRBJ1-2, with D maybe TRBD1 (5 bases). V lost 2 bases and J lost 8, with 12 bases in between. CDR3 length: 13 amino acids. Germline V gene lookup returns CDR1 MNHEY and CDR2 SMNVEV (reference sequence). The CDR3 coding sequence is TGTGCCAGCAGTTTAGGGGCCTTAGGGGGCTACACCTTC. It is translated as CASSLGALGGYTF.

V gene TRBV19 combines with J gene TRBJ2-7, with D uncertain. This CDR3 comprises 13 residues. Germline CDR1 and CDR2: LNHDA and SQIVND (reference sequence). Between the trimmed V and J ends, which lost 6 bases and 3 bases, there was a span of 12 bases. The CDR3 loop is CASSLVQDYEQYF. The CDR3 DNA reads TGTGCCAGTAGCCTTGTCCAGGACTACGAGCAGTACTTC. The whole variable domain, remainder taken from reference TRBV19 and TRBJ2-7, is DGGITQSPKYLFRKEGQNVTLSCEQNLNHDAMYWYRQDPGQGLRLIYYSQIVNDFQKGDIAEGYSVSREKKESFPLTVTSAQKNPTAFYLCASSLVQDYEQYFGPGTRLTVT.

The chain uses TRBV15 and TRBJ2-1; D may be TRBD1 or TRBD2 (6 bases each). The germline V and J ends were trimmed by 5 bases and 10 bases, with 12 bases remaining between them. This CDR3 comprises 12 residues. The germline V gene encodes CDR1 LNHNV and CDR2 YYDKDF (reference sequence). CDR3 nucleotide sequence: TGTGCCACCAGCCGACAAGGGGGGGAGCAGTTCTTC. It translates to CATSRQGGEQFF. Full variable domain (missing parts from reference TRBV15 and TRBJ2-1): DAMVIQNPRYQVTQFGKPVTLSCSQTLNHNVMYWYQQKSSQAPKLLFHYYDKDFNNEADTPDNFQSRRPNTSFCFLDIRSPGLGDTAMYLCATSRQGGEQFFGPGTRLTVL.

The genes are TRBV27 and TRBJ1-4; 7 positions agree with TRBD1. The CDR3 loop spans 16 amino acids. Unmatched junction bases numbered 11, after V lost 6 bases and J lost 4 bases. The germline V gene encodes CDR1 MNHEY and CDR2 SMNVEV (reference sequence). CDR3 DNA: TGTGCCAGCAGCCCCCTCGCGACAGGGAGTAATGAAAAACTGTTTTTT. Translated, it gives CASSPLATGSNEKLFF.

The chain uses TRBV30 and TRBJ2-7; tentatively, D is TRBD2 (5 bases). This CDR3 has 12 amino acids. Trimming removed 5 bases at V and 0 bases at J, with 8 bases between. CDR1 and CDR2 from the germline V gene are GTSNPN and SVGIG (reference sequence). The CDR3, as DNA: TGTGCCTGGGCCGGGGACTCCTACGAGCAGTACTTC. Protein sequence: CAWAGDSYEQYF.

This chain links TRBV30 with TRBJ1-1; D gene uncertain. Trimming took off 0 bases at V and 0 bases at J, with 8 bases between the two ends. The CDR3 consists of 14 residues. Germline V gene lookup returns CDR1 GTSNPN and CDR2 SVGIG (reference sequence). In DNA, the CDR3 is TGTGCCTGGAGTGTACTCTCGGTGAACACTGAAGCTTTCTTT. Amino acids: CAWSVLSVNTEAFF. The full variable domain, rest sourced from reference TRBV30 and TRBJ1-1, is SQTIHQWPATLVQPVGSPLSLECTVEGTSNPNLYWYRQAAGRGLQLLFYSVGIGQISSEVPQNLSASRPQDRQFILSSKKLLLSDSGFYLCAWSVLSVNTEAFFGQGTRLTVV.

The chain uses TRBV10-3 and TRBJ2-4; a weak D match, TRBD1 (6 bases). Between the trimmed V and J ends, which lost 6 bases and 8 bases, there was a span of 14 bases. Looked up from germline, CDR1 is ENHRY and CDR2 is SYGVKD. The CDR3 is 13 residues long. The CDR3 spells CAISGTGPDIQYF. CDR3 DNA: TGTGCCATCAGCGGAACAGGGCCAGACATTCAGTACTTC.

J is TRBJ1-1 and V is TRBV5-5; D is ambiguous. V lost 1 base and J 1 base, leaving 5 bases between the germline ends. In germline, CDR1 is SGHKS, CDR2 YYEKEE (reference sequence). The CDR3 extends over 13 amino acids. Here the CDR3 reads CASSLLSNTEAFF. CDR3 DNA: TGTGCCAGCAGCTTGTTGTCGAACACTGAAGCTTTCTTT.

CDR3 bases: TGTGCCAGCAGCTTAGCCATCAGGCAGGGTGAAGCTTTCTTT. It codes for CASSLAIRQGEAFF. The gene calls are TRBV7-9 and TRBJ1-1, with D maybe TRBD1 (5 bases). The germline V and J ends were trimmed by 0 bases and 7 bases, with 12 bases remaining between them. Germline V gives CDR1 SEHNR, CDR2 FQNEAQ (reference sequence). The CDR3 is made up of 14 amino acids. Supplemented by reference TRBV7-9 and TRBJ1-1, the full variable domain reads DTGVSQNPRHKITKRGQNVTFRCDPISEHNRLYWYRQTLGQGPEFLTYFQNEAQLEKSRLLSDRFSAERPKGSFSTLEIQRTEQGDSAMYLCASSLAIRQGEAFFGQGTRLTVV.

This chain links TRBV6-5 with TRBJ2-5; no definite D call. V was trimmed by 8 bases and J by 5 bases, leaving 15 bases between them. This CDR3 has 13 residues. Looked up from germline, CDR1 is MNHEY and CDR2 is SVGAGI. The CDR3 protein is CASPRVYMETQYF. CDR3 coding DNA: TGTGCCAGCCCCCGGGTCTACATGGAGACCCAGTACTTC.

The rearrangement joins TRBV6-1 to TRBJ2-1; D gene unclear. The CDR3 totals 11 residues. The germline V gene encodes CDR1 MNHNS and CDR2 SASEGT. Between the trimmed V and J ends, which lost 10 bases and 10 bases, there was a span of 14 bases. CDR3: CATKDTPEQFF. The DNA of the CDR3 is TGTGCCACCAAAGACACGCCCGAGCAGTTCTTC.

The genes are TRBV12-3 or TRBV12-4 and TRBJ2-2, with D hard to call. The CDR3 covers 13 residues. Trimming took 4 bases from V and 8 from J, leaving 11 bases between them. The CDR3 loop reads CASSSYRMGELFF. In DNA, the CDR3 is TGTGCCAGCAGTTCATATCGAATGGGGGAGCTGTTTTTT.

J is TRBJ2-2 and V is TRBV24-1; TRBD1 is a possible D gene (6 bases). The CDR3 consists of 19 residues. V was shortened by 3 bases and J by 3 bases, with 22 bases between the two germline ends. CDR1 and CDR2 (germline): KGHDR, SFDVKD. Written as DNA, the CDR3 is TGTGCCACCAGTGATCATCAGGGGCAGCGACGAAGATACACCGGGGAGCTGTTTTTT. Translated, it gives CATSDHQGQRRRYTGELFF.

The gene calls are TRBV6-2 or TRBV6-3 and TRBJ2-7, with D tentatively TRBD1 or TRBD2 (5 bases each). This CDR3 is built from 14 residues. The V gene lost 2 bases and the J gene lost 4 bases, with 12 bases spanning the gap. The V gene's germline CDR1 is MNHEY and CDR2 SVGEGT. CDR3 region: CASSYEGPEYEQYF. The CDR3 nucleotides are TGTGCCAGCAGTTACGAGGGGCCTGAATACGAGCAGTACTTC.

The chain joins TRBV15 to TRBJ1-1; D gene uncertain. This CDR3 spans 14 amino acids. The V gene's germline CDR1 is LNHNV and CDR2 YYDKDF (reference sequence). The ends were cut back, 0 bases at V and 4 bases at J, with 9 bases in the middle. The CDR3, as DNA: TGTGCCACCAGCAGAGAGGAAGGCATCACTGAAGCTTTCTTT. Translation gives CATSREEGITEAFF.

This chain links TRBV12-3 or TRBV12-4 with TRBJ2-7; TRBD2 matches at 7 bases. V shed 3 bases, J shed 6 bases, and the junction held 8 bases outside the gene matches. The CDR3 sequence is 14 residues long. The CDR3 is CASSFGGSPLEQYF. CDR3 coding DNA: TGTGCCAGCAGTTTTGGCGGGAGTCCCCTCGAGCAGTACTTC.

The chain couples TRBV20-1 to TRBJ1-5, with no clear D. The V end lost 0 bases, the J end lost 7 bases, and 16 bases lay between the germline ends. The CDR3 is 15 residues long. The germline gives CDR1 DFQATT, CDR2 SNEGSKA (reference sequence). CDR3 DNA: TGCAGTGCTAGAGATCTAGGTCCCGGGGAGCAGCCCCAGCATTTT. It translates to CSARDLGPGEQPQHF.

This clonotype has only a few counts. The CDR3 loop is CASSLSFGYTF. The CDR3 region has the DNA TGTGCCAGCAGCTTGAGCTTTGGCTACACCTTC. The genes are TRBV5-6 and TRBJ1-2; D is undetermined. Germline lookup yields CDR1 SGHDT and CDR2 YYEEEE. CDR3 length: 11 amino acids. Between the trimmed V and J ends, which lost 1 base and 7 bases, there was a span of 5 bases.

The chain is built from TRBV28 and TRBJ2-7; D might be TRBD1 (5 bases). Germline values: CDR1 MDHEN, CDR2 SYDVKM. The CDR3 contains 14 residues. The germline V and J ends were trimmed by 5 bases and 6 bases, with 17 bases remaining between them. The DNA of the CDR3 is TGTGCCAGCAGTCCGAGGACATGGGGTTCCGAGCAGTACTTC. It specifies CASSPRTWGSEQYF. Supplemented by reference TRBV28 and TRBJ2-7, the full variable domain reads DVKVTQSSRYLVKRTGEKVFLECVQDMDHENMFWYRQDPGLGLRLIYFSYDVKMKEKGDIPEGYSVSREKKERFSLILESASTNQTSMYLCASSPRTWGSEQYFGPGTRLTVT.

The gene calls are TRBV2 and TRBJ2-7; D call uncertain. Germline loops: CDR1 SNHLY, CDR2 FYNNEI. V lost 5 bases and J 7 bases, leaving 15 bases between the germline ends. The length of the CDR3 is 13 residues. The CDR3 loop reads CASSTLNGEEQYF. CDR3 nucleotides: TGTGCCAGCAGTACACTGAATGGCGAAGAGCAGTACTTC. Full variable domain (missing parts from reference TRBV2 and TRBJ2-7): EPEVTQTPSHQVTQMGQEVILRCVPISNHLYFYWYRQILGQKVEFLVSFYNNEISEKSEIFDDQFSVERPDGSNFTLKIRSTKLEDSAMYFCASSTLNGEEQYFGPGTRLTVT.

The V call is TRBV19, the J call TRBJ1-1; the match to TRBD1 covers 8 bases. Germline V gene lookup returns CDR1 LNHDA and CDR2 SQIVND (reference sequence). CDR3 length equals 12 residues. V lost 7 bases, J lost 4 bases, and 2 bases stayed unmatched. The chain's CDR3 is CASTGGGTEAFF. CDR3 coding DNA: TGTGCCAGTACAGGGGGCGGCACTGAAGCTTTCTTT.

The CDR3 DNA is TGTGCCAGCAGCCAAGAGATCCTAGCGGGAGGCGTAACAGATACGCAGTATTTT. Translating it yields CASSQEILAGGVTDTQYF. V gene TRBV3-1 combines with J gene TRBJ2-3; TRBD2 matches 11 bases. The CDR3 is 18 residues long. Germline assignment: CDR1 LGHDT and CDR2 YNNKEL (reference sequence). V lost 0 bases to trimming and J lost 3 bases; unmatched junction nucleotides: 8.

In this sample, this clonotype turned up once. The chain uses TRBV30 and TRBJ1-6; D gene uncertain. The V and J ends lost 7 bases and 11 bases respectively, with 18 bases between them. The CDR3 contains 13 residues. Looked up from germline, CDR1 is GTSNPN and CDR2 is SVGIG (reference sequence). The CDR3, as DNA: TGTGCCTCACCTCAGGTTACAAGAACACCCCTCCACTTT. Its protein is CASPQVTRTPLHF.